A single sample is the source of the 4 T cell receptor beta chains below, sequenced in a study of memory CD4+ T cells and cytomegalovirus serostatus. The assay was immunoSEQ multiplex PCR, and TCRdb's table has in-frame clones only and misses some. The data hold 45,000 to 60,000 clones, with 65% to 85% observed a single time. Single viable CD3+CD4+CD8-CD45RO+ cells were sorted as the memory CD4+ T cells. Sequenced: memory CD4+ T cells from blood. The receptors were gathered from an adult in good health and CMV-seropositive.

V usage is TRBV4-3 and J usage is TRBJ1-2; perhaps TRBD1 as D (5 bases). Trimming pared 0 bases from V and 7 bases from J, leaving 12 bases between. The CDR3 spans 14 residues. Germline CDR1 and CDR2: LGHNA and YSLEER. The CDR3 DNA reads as TGCGCCAGCAGCCAAGATCGGGACTCTGGTGGCTACACCTTC. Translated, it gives CASSQDRDSGGYTF.

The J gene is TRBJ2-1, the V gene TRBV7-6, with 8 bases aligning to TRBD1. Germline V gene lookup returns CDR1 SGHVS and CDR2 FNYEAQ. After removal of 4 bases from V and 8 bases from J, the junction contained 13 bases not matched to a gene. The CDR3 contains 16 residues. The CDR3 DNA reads TGTGCCAGCAGCTCCGGGACGGCAGGGGGCTTATATGAGCAGTTCTTC. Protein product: CASSSGTAGGLYEQFF.

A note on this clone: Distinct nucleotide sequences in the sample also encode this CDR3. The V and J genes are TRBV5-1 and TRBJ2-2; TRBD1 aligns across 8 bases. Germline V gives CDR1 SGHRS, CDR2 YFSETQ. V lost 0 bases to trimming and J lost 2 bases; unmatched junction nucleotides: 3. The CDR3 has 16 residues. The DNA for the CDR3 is TGCGCCAGCAGCTTGGGGCCAGGGGGCAACACCGGGGAGCTGTTTTTT. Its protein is CASSLGPGGNTGELFF. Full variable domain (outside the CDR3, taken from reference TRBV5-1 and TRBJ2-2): KAGVTQTPRYLIKTRGQQVTLSCSPISGHRSVSWYQQTPGQGLQFLFEYFSETQRNKGNFPGRFSGRQFSNSRSEMNVSTLELGDSALYLCASSLGPGGNTGELFFGEGSRLTVL.

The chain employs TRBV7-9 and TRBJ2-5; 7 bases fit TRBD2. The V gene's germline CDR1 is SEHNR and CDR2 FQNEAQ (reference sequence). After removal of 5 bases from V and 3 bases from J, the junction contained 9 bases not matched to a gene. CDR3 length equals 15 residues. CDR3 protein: CASSVLRGVKETQYF. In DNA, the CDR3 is TGTGCCAGCAGCGTACTACGGGGGGTGAAAGAGACCCAGTACTTC.